This T cell receptor (beta chain) is drawn from a study of shared clonotypes between healthy human individuals. Across the whole study: The study used three CD4 naive, three CD4 memory, two CD8 naive and one CD8 memory plate per donor. Points from the study as a whole: On the whole, naive subsets had larger estimated richness than memory subsets had.

Trimming took off 4 bases at V and 2 bases at J, with 15 bases between the two ends. Per the germline V gene, CDR1 is SGHDT and CDR2 is YYEEEE. This CDR3 comprises 15 residues. The naive CD8 fraction comprised CD45RO-negative cells positively selected for CCR7 and excluded terminally differentiated effector memory CD45RA+ cells. It was about 210 ng DNA, approximately 28,000 T cell genomes, that sorted-subset replicate PCRs used. Data came from immunoSEQ multiplex PCR; TCRdb stores just in-frame clones and leaves some out. The profile shows about 650,000 clones, 95% to 96% of them singletons. On this clone: Antigen: not known.

The sample comprised naive CD8+ T cells sorted from blood. This clonotype was sampled from a woman under 40 in good health. This chain uses TRBV5-6 with TRBJ1-1, with D unresolved. The CDR3 reads CASSPWFGLNTEAFF. In DNA form, the CDR3 reads TGTGCCAGCAGCCCCTGGTTTGGGCTCAACACTGAAGCTTTCTTT.